Following are 5 T cell receptor beta chains from one sample sequenced in a study of cytomegalovirus exposure and HLA in healthy donors. Sequencing was performed with immunoSEQ multiplex PCR; in TCRdb, only in-frame clones are kept and a portion is missing. The sample includes tens of thousands of clones, more than 70% of them seen just once. Sequencing was done on a sample of PBMCs. The receptors here all came from a woman under 30 in good health and CMV-seropositive.

CDR3 loop: CASTLAGGGDTQYF. DNA of the CDR3: TGTGCCAGCACTCTAGCGGGGGGGGGAGATACGCAGTATTTT. The chain recombines TRBV6-1 with TRBJ2-3, with 12 bases lining up with TRBD2. The CDR3 has 14 amino acids. The V and J ends lost 7 bases and 5 bases, in that order; junction bases with no gene match: 4. Germline-derived CDR1 and CDR2 are MNHNS and SASEGT.

The V and J genes are TRBV5-4 and TRBJ2-5; 7 bases line up with TRBD2. The V and J ends lost 5 bases and 12 bases, in that order; junction bases with no gene match: 10. The CDR3 has 12 amino acids. The germline CDR1 and CDR2 sequences are SGHNT and YYREEE (reference sequence). The CDR3: CASRASGGPKYF. The CDR3 coding sequence is TGTGCCAGCAGGGCTTCGGGGGGACCAAAGTACTTC.

The V gene is TRBV6-1, the J gene TRBJ1-1, with D possibly matching TRBD1 (6 bases). Per the germline V gene, CDR1 is MNHNS and CDR2 is SASEGT. CDR3 size: 14 residues. V was cut by 5 bases and J by 0 bases, with 10 bases left in between. CDR3 sequence: CASSIRTVNTEAFF. The CDR3 bases are TGTGCCAGCAGTATACGGACAGTGAACACTGAAGCTTTCTTT.

A single count supports this clone. The rearrangement links TRBV7-2 to TRBJ2-5; D remains unclear. Germline-derived CDR1 and CDR2 are SGHTA and FQGNSA. The CDR3 contains 10 residues. V was pared by 5 bases and J by 9 bases, with 7 bases between. Written as DNA, the CDR3 is TGTGCCAGCAGCCGCGGCGCCCAGTACTTC. Translation: CASSRGAQYF.

The genes are TRBV30 and TRBJ1-1, with a tentative D call TRBD1 (5 bases). Per the germline V gene, CDR1 is GTSNPN and CDR2 is SVGIG (reference sequence). The V end was cut by 0 bases, the J end by 10 bases, with 24 bases between. This CDR3 spans 16 amino acids. CDR3 residues: CAWSVPRGRGSTRAFF. The CDR3 nucleotides are TGTGCCTGGAGTGTCCCCCGAGGGCGGGGGTCCACGAGAGCTTTCTTT. Looking up the rest from reference TRBV30 and TRBJ1-1 gives the full variable domain: SQTIHQWPATLVQPVGSPLSLECTVEGTSNPNLYWYRQAAGRGLQLLFYSVGIGQISSEVPQNLSASRPQDRQFILSSKKLLLSDSGFYLCAWSVPRGRGSTRAFFGQGTRLTVV.